This T cell receptor (beta chain) was documented in a study of T cells in tuberculosis. Study-level findings and limits: A GMM-specific repertoire classifier reached about 90% accuracy, AUROC 0.90. Samples were chosen by availability of cryopreserved specimens. The TCR-beta difference was not significant; alpha differences partly reflected length.

In regard to this clone: What it binds is not known.

Sequencing used immunoSEQ multiplex PCR; TCRdb keeps in-frame clones, though not all of them. The data show fewer than 55,000 clones, about 95% seen once. V was trimmed by 5 bases and J by 3 bases, leaving 20 bases between them. This CDR3 has 17 amino acids. Germline CDR1 is SGHTA and CDR2 is FQGNSA. Each donor contributed about 100,000 T cells on average, unsorted. The origin of this receptor is a donor between 10 and 29 years old with latent tuberculosis or without tuberculosis infection. Source material: PBMCs. The chain links TRBV7-2 to TRBJ1-3; tentative D call: TRBD1 (6 bases). Written as DNA, the CDR3 is TGTGCCAGCAGCCCAAGACAGGTCTTAGGACTTGGAAACACCATATATTTT. Its protein product is CASSPRQVLGLGNTIYF.